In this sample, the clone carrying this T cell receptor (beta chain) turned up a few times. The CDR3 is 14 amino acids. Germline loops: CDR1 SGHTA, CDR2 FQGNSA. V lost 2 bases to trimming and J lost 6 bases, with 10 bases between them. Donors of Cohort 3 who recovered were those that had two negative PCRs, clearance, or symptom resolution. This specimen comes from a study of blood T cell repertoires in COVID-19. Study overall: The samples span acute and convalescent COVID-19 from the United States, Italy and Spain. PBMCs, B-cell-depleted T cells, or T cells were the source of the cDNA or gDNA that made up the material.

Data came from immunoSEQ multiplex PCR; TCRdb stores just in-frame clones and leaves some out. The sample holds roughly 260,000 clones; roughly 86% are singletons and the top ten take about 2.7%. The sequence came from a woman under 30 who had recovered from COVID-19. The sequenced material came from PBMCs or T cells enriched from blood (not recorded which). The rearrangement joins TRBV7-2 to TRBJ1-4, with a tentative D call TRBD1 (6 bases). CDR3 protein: CASSLTGQYEKLFF. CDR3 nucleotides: TGTGCCAGCAGCTTAACCGGACAGTATGAAAAACTGTTTTTT.